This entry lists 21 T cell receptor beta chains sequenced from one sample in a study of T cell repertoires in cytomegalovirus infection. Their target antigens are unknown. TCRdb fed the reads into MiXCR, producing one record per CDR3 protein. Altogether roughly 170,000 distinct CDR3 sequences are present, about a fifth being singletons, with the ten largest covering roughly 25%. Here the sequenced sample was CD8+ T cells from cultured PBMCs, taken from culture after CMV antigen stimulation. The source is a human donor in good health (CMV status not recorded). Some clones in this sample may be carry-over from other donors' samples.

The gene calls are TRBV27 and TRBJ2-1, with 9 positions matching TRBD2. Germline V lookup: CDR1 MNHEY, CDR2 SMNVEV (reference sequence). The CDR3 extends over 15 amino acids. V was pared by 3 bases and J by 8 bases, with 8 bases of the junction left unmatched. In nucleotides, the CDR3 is TGTGCCAGCAGTTTGACTAGCGGAAATCCTCATGAGCAGTTCTTC. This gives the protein CASSLTSGNPHEQFF.

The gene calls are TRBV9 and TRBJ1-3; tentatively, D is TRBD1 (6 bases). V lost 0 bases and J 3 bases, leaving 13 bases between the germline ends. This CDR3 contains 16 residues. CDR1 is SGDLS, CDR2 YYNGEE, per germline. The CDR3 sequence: CASSVDVGGIGNTIYF. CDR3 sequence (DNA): TGTGCCAGCAGCGTAGATGTGGGGGGCATTGGAAACACCATATATTTT.

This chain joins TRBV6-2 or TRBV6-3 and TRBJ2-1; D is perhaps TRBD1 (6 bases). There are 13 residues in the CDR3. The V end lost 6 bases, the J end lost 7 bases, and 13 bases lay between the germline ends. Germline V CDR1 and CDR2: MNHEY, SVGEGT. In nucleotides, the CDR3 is TGTGCCAGCAGGGTTCAGGGGTGGAATGAGCAGTTCTTC. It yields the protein CASRVQGWNEQFF.

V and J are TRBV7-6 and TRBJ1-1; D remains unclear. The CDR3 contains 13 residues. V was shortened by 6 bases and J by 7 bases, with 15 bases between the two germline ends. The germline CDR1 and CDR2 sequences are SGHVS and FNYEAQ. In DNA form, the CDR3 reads TGTGCCAGCAGTCTCGTACTAGGGTATGAAGCTTTCTTT. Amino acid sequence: CASSLVLGYEAFF.

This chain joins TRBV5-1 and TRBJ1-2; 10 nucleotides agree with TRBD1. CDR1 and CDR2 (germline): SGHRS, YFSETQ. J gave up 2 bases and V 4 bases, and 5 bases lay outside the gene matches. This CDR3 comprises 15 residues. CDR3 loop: CASSPDRGPNYGYTF. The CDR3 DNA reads TGCGCCAGCAGCCCAGACAGGGGGCCCAACTATGGCTACACCTTC.

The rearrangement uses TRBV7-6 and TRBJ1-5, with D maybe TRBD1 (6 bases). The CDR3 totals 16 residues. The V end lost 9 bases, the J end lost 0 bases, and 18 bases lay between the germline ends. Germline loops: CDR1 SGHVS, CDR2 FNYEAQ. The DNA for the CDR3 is TGTGCCAGACATAAGGGGGGGCAGACTAGCAATCAGCCCCAGCATTTT. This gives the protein CARHKGGQTSNQPQHF.

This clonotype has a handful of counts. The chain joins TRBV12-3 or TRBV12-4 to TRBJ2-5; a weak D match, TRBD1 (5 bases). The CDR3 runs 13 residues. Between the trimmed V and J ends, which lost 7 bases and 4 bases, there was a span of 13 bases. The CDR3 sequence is CASNQGLVETQYF. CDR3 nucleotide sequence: TGTGCCAGCAACCAGGGCCTAGTAGAGACCCAGTACTTC.

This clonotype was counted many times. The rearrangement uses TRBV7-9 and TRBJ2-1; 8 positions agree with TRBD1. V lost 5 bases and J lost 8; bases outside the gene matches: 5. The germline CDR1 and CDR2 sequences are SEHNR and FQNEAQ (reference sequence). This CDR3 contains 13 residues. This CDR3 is CASSGQGNDEQFF. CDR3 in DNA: TGTGCCAGCAGCGGACAGGGTAACGATGAGCAGTTCTTC.

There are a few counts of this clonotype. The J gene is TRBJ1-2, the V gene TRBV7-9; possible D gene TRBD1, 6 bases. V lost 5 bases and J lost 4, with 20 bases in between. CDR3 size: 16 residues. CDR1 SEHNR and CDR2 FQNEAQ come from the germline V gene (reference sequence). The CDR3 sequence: CASSPPGTPNLYGYTF. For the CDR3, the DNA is TGTGCCAGCAGCCCCCCCGGGACACCTAACCTCTATGGCTACACCTTC.

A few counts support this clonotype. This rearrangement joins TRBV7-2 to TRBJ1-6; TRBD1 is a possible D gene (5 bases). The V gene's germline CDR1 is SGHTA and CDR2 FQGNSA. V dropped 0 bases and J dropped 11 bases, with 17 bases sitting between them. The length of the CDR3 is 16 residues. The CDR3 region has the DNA TGTGCCAGCAGCTTAGCCCGAGGGGACCTGCGGGCACCCCTCCACTTT. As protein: CASSLARGDLRAPLHF.

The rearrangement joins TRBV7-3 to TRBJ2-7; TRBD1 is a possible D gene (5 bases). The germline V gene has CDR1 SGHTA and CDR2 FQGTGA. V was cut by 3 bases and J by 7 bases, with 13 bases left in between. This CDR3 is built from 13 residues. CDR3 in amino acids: CASSFNSRGEQYF. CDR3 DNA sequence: TGTGCCAGCAGCTTTAATTCTAGGGGTGAGCAGTACTTC. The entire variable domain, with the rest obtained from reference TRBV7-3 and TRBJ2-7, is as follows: GAGVSQTPSNKVTEKGKYVELRCDPISGHTALYWYRQSLGQGPEFLIYFQGTGAADDSGLPNDRFFAVRPEGSVSTLKIQRTERGDSAVYLCASSFNSRGEQYFGPGTRLTVT.

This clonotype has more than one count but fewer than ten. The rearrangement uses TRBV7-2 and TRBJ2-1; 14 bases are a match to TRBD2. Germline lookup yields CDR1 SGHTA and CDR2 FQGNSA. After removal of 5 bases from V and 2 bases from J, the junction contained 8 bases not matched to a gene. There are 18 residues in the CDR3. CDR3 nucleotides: TGTGCCAGCAGCCCCGGACTAGCGGGGGGCCGTACCTACAATGAGCAGTTCTTC. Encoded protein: CASSPGLAGGRTYNEQFF.

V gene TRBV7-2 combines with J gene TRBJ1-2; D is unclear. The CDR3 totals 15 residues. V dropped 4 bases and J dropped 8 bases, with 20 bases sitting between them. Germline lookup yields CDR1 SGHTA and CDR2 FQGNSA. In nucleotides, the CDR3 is TGTGCCAGCAGCTCGAGACGGATACTTGCGGCGGGCTACACCTTC. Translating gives CASSSRRILAAGYTF.

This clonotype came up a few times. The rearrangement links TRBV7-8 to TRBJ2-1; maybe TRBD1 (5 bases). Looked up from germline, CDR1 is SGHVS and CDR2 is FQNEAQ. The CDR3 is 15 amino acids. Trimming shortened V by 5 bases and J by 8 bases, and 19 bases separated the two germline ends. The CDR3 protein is CASSQTETLGHEQFF. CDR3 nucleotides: TGTGCCAGCAGCCAGACAGAGACTTTAGGCCATGAGCAGTTCTTC.

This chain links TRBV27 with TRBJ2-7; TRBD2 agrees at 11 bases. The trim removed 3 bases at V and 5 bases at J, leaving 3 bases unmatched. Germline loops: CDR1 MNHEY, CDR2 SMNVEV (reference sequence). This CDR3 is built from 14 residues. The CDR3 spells CASSFSGGANEQYF. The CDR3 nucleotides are TGTGCCAGCAGTTTTAGCGGGGGGGCAAACGAGCAGTACTTC.

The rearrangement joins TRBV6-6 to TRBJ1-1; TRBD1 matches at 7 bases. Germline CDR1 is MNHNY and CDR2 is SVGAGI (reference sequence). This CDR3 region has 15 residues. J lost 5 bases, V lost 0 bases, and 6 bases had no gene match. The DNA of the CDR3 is TGTGCCAGCAGTTACTCGGGAGGGGGCACTACTGAAGCTTTCTTT. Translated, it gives CASSYSGGGTTEAFF.

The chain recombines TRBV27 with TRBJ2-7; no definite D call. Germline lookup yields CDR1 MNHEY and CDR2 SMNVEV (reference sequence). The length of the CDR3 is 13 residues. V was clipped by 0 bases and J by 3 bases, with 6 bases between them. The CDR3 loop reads CASSLSRDYEQYF. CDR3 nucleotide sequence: TGTGCCAGCAGTTTATCGCGAGACTACGAGCAGTACTTC.

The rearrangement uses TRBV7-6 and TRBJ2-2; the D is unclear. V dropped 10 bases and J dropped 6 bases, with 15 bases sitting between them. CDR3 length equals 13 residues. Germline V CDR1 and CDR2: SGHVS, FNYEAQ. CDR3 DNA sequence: TGTGCCACGAGCCCCTCCAGGCCCGGGGAGCTGTTTTTT. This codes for CATSPSRPGELFF. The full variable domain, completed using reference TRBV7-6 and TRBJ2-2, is GAGVSQSPRYKVTKRGQDVALRCDPISGHVSLYWYRQALGQGPEFLTYFNYEAQQDKSGLPNDRFSAERPEGSISTLTIQRTEQRDSAMYRCATSPSRPGELFFGEGSRLTVL.

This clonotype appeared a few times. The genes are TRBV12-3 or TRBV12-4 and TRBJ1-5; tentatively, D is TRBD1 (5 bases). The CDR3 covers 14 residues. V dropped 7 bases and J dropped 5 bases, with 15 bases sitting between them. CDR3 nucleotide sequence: TGTGCCAGCACCCCTGGCAGGGATGATCAGCCCCAGCATTTT. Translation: CASTPGRDDQPQHF.

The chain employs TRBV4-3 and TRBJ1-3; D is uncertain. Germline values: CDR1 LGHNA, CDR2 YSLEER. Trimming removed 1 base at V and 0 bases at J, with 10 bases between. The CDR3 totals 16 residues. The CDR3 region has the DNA TGCGCCAGCAGCCAAGCGCCCTCAGGCTCTGGAAACACCATATATTTT. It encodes CASSQAPSGSGNTIYF.

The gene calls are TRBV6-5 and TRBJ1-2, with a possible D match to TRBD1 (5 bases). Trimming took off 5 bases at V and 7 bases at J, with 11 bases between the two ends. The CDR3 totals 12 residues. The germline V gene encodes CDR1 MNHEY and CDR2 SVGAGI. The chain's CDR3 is CASSPSTVGYTF. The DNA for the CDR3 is TGTGCCAGCAGTCCGTCGACAGTTGGCTACACCTTC.